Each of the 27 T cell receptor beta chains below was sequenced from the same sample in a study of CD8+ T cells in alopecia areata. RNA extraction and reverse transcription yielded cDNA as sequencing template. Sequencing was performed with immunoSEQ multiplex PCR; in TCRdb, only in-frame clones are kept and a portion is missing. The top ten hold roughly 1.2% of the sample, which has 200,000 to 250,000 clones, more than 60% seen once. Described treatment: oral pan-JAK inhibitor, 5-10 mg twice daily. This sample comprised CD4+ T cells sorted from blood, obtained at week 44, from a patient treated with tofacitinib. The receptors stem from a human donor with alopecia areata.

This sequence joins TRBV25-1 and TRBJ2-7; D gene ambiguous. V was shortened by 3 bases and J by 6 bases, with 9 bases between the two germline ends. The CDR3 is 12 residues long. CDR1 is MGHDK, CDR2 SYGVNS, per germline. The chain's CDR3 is CASSEGLGEQYF. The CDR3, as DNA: TGTGCCAGCAGTGAGGGTCTAGGCGAGCAGTACTTC.

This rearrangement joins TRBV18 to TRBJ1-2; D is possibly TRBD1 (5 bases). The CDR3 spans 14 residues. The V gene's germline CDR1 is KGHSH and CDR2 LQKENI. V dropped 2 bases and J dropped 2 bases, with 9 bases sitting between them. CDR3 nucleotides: TGTGCCAGCTCACCAGACGGGGCCAACTATGGCTACACCTTC. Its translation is CASSPDGANYGYTF. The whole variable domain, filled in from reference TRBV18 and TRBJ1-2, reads NAGVMQNPRHLVRRRGQEARLRCSPMKGHSHVYWYRQLPEEGLKFMVYLQKENIIDESGMPKERFSAEFPKEGPSILRIQQVVRGDSAAYFCASSPDGANYGYTFGSGTRLTVV.

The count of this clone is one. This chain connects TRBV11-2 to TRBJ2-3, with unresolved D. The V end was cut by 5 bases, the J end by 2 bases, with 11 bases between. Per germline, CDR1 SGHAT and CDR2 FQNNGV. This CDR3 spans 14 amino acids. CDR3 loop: CASSPTVPTDTQYF. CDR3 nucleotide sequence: TGTGCCAGCAGCCCAACTGTACCCACAGATACGCAGTATTTT.

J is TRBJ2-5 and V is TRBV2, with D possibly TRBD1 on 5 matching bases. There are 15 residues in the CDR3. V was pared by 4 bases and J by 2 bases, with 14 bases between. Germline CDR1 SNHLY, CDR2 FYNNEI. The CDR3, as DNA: TGTGCCAGCAGTGGGGTAGGGGCGCCTCAAGAGACCCAGTACTTC. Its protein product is CASSGVGAPQETQYF.

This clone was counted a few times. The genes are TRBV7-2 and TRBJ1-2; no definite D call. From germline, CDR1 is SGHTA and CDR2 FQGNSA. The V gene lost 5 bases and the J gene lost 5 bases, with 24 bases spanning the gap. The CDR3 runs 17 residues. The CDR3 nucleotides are TGTGCCAGCAGCCCCACCGTGCGAACGGGGAATTTATATGGCTACACCTTC. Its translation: CASSPTVRTGNLYGYTF.

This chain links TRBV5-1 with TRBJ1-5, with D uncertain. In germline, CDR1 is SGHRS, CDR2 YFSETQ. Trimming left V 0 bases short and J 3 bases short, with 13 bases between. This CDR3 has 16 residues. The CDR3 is CASSLGFGDYNQPQHF. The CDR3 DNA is TGCGCCAGCAGCTTGGGCTTCGGAGATTACAATCAGCCCCAGCATTTT.

The DNA of the CDR3 is TGTGCCAGTCATCGGGACGCCGTCGTGGCCCAGGCGCATGGCTACACCTTC. Translated: CASHRDAVVAQAHGYTF. V is TRBV19 and J is TRBJ1-2; TRBD1 might be the D (5 bases). V shed 8 bases and J shed 6 bases, with 28 bases lying between them. This CDR3 is 17 amino acids long. Germline V CDR1 and CDR2: LNHDA, SQIVND (reference sequence).

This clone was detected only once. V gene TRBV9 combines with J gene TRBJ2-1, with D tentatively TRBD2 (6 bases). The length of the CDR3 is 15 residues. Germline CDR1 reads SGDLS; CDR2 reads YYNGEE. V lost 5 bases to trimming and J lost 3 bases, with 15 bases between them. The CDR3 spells CASSFLSGNYNEQFF. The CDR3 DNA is TGTGCCAGCAGTTTTCTTAGCGGCAACTACAATGAGCAGTTCTTC.

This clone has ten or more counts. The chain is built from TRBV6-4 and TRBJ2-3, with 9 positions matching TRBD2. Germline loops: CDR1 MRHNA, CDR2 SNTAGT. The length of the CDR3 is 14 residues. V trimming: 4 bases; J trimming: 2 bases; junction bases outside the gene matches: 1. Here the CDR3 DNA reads TGTGCCAGCAGTGGCGGGGGGGCCACAGATACGCAGTATTTT. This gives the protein CASSGGGATDTQYF.

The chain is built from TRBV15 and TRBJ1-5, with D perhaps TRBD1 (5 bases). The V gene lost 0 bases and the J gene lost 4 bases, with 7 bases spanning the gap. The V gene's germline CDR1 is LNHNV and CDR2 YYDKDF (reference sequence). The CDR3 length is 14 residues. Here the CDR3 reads CATSREQENQPQHF. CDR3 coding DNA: TGTGCCACCAGCAGAGAACAGGAAAATCAGCCCCAGCATTTT.

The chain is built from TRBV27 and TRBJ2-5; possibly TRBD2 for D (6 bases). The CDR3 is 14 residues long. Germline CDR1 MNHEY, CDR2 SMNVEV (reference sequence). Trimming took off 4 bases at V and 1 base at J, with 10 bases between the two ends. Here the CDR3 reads CASSSGLSQETQYF. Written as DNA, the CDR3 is TGTGCCAGCAGTTCCGGACTATCCCAAGAGACCCAGTACTTC.

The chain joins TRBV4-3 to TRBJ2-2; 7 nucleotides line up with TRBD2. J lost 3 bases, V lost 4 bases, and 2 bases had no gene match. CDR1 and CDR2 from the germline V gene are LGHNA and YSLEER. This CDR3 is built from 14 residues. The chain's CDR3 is CASSRGGDTGELFF. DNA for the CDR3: TGCGCCAGCAGCCGGGGAGGGGACACCGGGGAGCTGTTTTTT.

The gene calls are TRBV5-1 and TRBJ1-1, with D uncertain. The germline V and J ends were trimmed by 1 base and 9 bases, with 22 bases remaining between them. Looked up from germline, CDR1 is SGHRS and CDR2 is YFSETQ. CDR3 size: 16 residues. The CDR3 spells CASSLFLDRDGSKAFF. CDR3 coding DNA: TGCGCCAGCAGCTTGTTTCTCGACCGGGATGGGTCGAAAGCTTTCTTT.

The CDR3: CASSFRTGNGYTF. As DNA, the CDR3 is TGTGCCAGCAGCTTCCGGACAGGGAATGGCTACACCTTC. The V and J genes are TRBV7-6 and TRBJ1-2, with 8 bases fitting TRBD1. The CDR3 runs to 13 residues. Per germline, CDR1 SGHVS and CDR2 FNYEAQ. V lost 3 bases and J lost 6; bases outside the gene matches: 3.

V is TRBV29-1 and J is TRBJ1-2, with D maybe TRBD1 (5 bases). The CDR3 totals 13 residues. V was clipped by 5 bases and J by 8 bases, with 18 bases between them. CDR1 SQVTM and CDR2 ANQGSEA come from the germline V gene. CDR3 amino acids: CSVPSLGVLGYTF. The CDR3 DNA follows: TGCAGCGTTCCCTCATTAGGGGTGCTCGGCTACACCTTC.

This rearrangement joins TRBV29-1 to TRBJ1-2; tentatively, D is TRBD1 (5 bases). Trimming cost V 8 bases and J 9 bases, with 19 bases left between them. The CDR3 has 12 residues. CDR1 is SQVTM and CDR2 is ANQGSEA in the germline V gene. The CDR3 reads CSFSGTTRSYTF. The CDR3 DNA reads TGCAGCTTCTCGGGGACTACACGCAGCTACACCTTC.

DNA of the CDR3: TGTGCCAGCACCCGGGACGGGATTACGGGAGAGCAGTACTTC. As protein: CASTRDGITGEQYF. This chain links TRBV11-3 with TRBJ2-7, with D possibly called TRBD1 or TRBD2 (5 bases each). Germline V CDR1 and CDR2: SGHNT, YENEEA. The V end lost 7 bases, the J end lost 7 bases, and 20 bases lay between the germline ends. The CDR3 loop spans 14 amino acids.

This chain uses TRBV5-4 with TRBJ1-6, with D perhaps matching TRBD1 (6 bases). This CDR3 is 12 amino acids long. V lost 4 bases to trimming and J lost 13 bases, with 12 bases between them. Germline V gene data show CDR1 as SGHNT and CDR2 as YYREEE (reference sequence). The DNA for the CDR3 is TGTGCCAGCAGCCAGGGGCCGGGCCCCCTCCACTTT. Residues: CASSQGPGPLHF.

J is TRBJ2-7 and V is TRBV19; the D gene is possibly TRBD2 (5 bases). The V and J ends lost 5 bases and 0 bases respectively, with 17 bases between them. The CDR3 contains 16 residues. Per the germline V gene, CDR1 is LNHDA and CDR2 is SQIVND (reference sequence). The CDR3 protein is CASSPRESGSSYEQYF. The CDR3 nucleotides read TGTGCCAGTAGTCCCCGAGAAAGCGGAAGCTCCTACGAGCAGTACTTC.

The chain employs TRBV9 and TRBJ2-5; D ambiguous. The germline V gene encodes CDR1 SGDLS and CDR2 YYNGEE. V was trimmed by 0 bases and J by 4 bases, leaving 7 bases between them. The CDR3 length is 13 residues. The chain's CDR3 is CASSVGGTETQYF. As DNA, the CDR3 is TGTGCCAGCAGCGTAGGGGGTACAGAGACCCAGTACTTC.

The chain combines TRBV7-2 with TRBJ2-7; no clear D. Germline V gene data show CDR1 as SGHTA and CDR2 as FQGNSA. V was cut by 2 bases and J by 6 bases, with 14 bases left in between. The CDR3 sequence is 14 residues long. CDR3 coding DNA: TGTGCCAGCAGCTTATCCCCATTGCTCGGCGAGCAGTACTTC. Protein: CASSLSPLLGEQYF.

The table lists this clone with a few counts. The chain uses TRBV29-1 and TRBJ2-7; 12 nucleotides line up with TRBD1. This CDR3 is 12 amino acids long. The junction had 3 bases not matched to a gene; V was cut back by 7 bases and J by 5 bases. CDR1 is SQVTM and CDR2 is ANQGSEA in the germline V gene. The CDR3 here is CSAGTGGNEQYF. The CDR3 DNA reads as TGCAGCGCAGGGACAGGGGGCAACGAGCAGTACTTC.

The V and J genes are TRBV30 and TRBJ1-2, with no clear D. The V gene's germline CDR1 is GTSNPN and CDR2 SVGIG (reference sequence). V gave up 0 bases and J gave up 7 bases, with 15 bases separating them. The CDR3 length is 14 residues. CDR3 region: CAWSVLRQSGGYTF. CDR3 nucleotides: TGTGCCTGGAGTGTACTCCGGCAGTCGGGTGGCTACACCTTC.

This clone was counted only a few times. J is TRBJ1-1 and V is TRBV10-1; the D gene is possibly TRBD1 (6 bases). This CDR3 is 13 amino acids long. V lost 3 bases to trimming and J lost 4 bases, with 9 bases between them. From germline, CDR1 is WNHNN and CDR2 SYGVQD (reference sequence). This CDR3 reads CASSDQGSTEAFF. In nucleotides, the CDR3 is TGCGCCAGCAGTGATCAGGGGAGCACTGAAGCTTTCTTT.

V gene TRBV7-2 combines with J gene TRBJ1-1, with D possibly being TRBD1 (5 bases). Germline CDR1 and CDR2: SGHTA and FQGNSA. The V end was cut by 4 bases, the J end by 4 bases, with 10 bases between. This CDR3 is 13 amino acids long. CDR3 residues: CASSSLGGTEAFF. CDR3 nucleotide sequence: TGTGCCAGCAGCTCACTCGGGGGCACTGAAGCTTTCTTT.

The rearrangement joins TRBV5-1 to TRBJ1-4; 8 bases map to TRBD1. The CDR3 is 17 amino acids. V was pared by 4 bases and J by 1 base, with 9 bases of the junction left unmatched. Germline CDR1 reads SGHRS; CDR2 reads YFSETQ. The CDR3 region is CASSLNDRGRTNEKLFF. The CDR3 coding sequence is TGCGCCAGCAGCCTAAATGACAGGGGAAGAACTAATGAAAAACTGTTTTTT.

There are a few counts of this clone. This chain's CDR3 is CASSLKAGGETQYF. The CDR3 nucleotides read TGTGCCAGCAGCTTAAAGGCGGGGGGAGAGACCCAGTACTTC. The chain joins TRBV5-4 to TRBJ2-5, with 8 positions matching TRBD2. The CDR3 covers 14 residues. The junction had 4 bases not matched to a gene; V was cut back by 2 bases and J by 4 bases. Germline lookup yields CDR1 SGHNT and CDR2 YYREEE (reference sequence).